The 27 T cell receptor beta chains below all came from one sample that was sequenced in a study of T cell repertoires in cytomegalovirus infection. The antigens of these receptors remain unknown. TCRdb re-analysed the reads in MiXCR, keeping a single row per CDR3 protein. The sample has about 52,000 distinct CDR3 sequences, less than 20% seen once; the top ten hold roughly 75%. The sample in question was CD8+ T cells from cultured PBMCs, obtained from culture after CMV antigen stimulation. Receptors were obtained from a human donor in good health (CMV status not recorded). Some clones in this sample may be carry-over from other donors' samples.

CDR3 sequence: CASSQHYEQYF. CDR3 nucleotide sequence: TGTGCCAGCAGCCAGCACTACGAGCAGTACTTC. The gene calls are TRBV7-2 and TRBJ2-7; no firm D call. This CDR3 spans 11 amino acids. Between the trimmed V and J ends, which lost 5 bases and 3 bases, there was a span of 5 bases. Germline V lookup: CDR1 SGHTA, CDR2 FQGNSA.

This clonotype came up a few times. The genes are TRBV20-1 and TRBJ2-7; D is unclear. CDR3 size: 12 residues. Germline CDR1 is DFQATT and CDR2 is SNEGSKA (reference sequence). Deletions cut 4 bases from V and 0 bases from J, with 7 bases between. The CDR3 nucleotides are TGCAGTGCTATCCCTTACTCCTACGAGCAGTACTTC. Encoded protein: CSAIPYSYEQYF.

The CDR3 here is CASSLGGLAVNEQFF. DNA for the CDR3: TGTGCCAGCAGTTTAGGTGGACTAGCGGTCAATGAGCAGTTCTTC. The chain has TRBV12-3 or TRBV12-4 and TRBJ2-1, with 10 bases aligning to TRBD2. Unmatched junction bases numbered 3, after V lost 1 base and J lost 6 bases. The CDR3 runs to 15 residues.

The chain recombines TRBV27 with TRBJ2-1; possibly TRBD1 for D (5 bases). Trimming pared 3 bases from V and 6 bases from J, leaving 15 bases between. From germline, CDR1 is MNHEY and CDR2 SMNVEV (reference sequence). CDR3 length: 15 residues. CDR3 DNA sequence: TGTGCCAGCAGTTTCAGGGAAGGGGCACCCAATGAGCAGTTCTTC. It codes for CASSFREGAPNEQFF.

This clonotype was seen a few times. The chain couples TRBV6-1 to TRBJ2-3; TRBD1 agrees at 7 bases. Germline lookup yields CDR1 MNHNS and CDR2 SASEGT. Unmatched junction bases numbered 9, after V lost 3 bases and J lost 0 bases. This CDR3 has 17 residues. DNA for the CDR3: TGTGCCAGCAGTGAGTGGACAGGCCTTTCTAGCACAGATACGCAGTATTTT. Residues: CASSEWTGLSSTDTQYF.

This clonotype was seen a few times. The chain employs TRBV7-2 and TRBJ2-7, with a tentative D call TRBD1 (6 bases). Germline CDR1 is SGHTA and CDR2 is FQGNSA. The CDR3 totals 16 residues. V gave up 1 base and J gave up 0 bases, with 13 bases separating them. The DNA of the CDR3 is TGTGCCAGCAGCTTAGAGGGAGACAGGCGCTCCTACGAGCAGTACTTC. Translating it yields CASSLEGDRRSYEQYF.

This clonotype was observed a handful of times. The chain links TRBV7-6 to TRBJ2-1; 7 nucleotides agree with TRBD1. From germline, CDR1 is SGHVS and CDR2 FNYEAQ. The V and J ends lost 3 bases and 5 bases, in that order; junction bases with no gene match: 10. The CDR3 sequence is 16 residues long. CDR3 protein: CASSFEGAPTHNEQFF. CDR3 coding DNA: TGTGCCAGCAGCTTTGAGGGGGCCCCAACCCACAATGAGCAGTTCTTC.

In its sample, this clonotype was seen a few times. V and J are TRBV5-4 and TRBJ2-1; 9 bases align to TRBD2. The CDR3 is 14 residues long. The germline gives CDR1 SGHNT, CDR2 YYREEE (reference sequence). The ends lost 6 bases at V and 7 bases at J; junction bases unmatched: 8. For the CDR3, the DNA is TGTGCCAGCAAGATGCGGGGGGGCTTAAATGAGCAGTTCTTC. Translating it yields CASKMRGGLNEQFF.

The chain employs TRBV7-8 and TRBJ2-2, with a possible D match to TRBD1 (6 bases). The CDR3 loop spans 16 amino acids. V lost 5 bases and J 8 bases, leaving 21 bases between the germline ends. Germline CDR1 reads SGHVS; CDR2 reads FQNEAQ. The chain's CDR3 is CASSRTLDSAGGELFF. The CDR3 DNA sequence: TGTGCCAGCAGCCGAACCTTGGACAGCGCTGGAGGGGAGCTGTTTTTT.

The V gene is TRBV29-1, the J gene TRBJ1-1; 10 bases fit TRBD1. From germline, CDR1 is SQVTM and CDR2 ANQGSEA. Germline trimming cut 1 base from V and 5 bases from J; bases unmatched to any gene: 7. CDR3 size: 15 residues. CDR3 DNA: TGCAGCGTTGAAGGGGAGACAGGGGGCTTGACTGAAGCTTTCTTT. This codes for CSVEGETGGLTEAFF.

This clonotype was counted only a few times. The chain is built from TRBV12-3 or TRBV12-4 and TRBJ1-6, with 9 bases matching TRBD1. V lost 2 bases, J lost 5 bases, and 4 bases stayed unmatched. The CDR3 has 16 residues. The CDR3 region is CASSLSWDRDNSPLHF. CDR3 sequence (DNA): TGTGCCAGCAGTTTAAGTTGGGACAGGGATAATTCACCCCTCCACTTT.

This clonotype came up a few times. The CDR3 reads CASSPGDRNTEAFF. In DNA form, the CDR3 reads TGTGCCAGCAGCCCCGGGGACCGGAACACTGAAGCTTTCTTT. The chain is built from TRBV7-6 and TRBJ1-1, with D possibly TRBD1 on 5 matching bases. This CDR3 is built from 14 residues. Germline lookup yields CDR1 SGHVS and CDR2 FNYEAQ. V lost 5 bases to trimming and J lost 1 base, with 11 bases between them.

This sequence joins TRBV12-3 or TRBV12-4 and TRBJ1-5; 9 positions agree with TRBD1. Trimming removed 5 bases from V and 4 bases from J; junction bases left unmatched: 6. The CDR3 covers 15 residues. CDR3 amino acids: CASSGPGQGNQPQHF. CDR3 nucleotide sequence: TGTGCCAGCAGTGGTCCGGGACAGGGAAATCAGCCCCAGCATTTT.

V and J are TRBV4-2 and TRBJ2-7, with TRBD1 as a possible D gene (6 bases). The CDR3 sequence is 14 residues long. Trimming stripped 0 bases from V and 5 bases from J, with 11 bases between. CDR1 is LGHNA and CDR2 is YNFKEQ in the germline V gene. CDR3 in amino acids: CASSQEQGSHEQYF. The DNA for the CDR3 is TGTGCCAGCAGCCAAGAACAGGGAAGCCACGAGCAGTACTTC.

The chain links TRBV7-9 to TRBJ1-1; TRBD1 aligns across 8 bases. V lost 5 bases, J lost 4 bases, and 9 bases stayed unmatched. The CDR3 extends over 15 amino acids. CDR1 and CDR2 (germline): SEHNR, FQNEAQ (reference sequence). CDR3 coding DNA: TGTGCCAGCAGCGGCAGGACAGGGCTTATCACTGAAGCTTTCTTT. Translating it yields CASSGRTGLITEAFF.

The V and J genes are TRBV7-8 and TRBJ2-3; 8 bases are a match to TRBD1. The germline CDR1 and CDR2 sequences are SGHVS and FQNEAQ. J gave up 2 bases and V 1 base, and 17 bases lay outside the gene matches. CDR3 length: 20 residues. CDR3 DNA: TGTGCCAGCAGCTTAGTTACCGGGACAGGACACTCGCAAGACACAGATACGCAGTATTTT. Its translation is CASSLVTGTGHSQDTDTQYF.

The sample holds a few counts of this clonotype. V gene TRBV19 combines with J gene TRBJ2-7; TRBD1 matches 10 bases. The V segment lost 8 bases and the J segment 2 bases; nucleotides outside the gene matches: 6. The CDR3 has 14 residues. The germline V gene encodes CDR1 LNHDA and CDR2 SQIVND (reference sequence). The CDR3 DNA is TGTGCCAGTGCGGGACAGGGGTATCCCTACGAGCAGTACTTC. This translates into CASAGQGYPYEQYF.

This clonotype was seen a handful of times. The chain joins TRBV6-1 to TRBJ1-1; D possibly corresponds to TRBD1 (6 bases). With 0 bases removed from V and 7 bases from J, the gap between germline ends came to 15 bases. The CDR3 spans 15 residues. Germline V gives CDR1 MNHNS, CDR2 SASEGT. CDR3 loop: CASSEARSGADEAFF. CDR3 DNA: TGTGCCAGCAGTGAAGCGCGGTCGGGGGCGGATGAAGCTTTCTTT.

The rearrangement joins TRBV5-5 to TRBJ1-1, with TRBD1 matching over 9 bases. In germline, CDR1 is SGHKS, CDR2 YYEKEE (reference sequence). The CDR3 is 18 residues long. V was pared by 3 bases and J by 3 bases, with 15 bases of the junction left unmatched. The CDR3, as DNA: TGTGCCAGCAGCTCTTACTACCGGGACAGGGTAGTCGACACTGAAGCTTTCTTT. It encodes CASSSYYRDRVVDTEAFF.

V usage is TRBV2 and J usage is TRBJ1-2, with a possible D match to TRBD1 (6 bases). Trimming left V 0 bases short and J 4 bases short, with 12 bases between. Germline V gives CDR1 SNHLY, CDR2 FYNNEI. This CDR3 has 15 amino acids. The CDR3 nucleotides are TGTGCCAGCAGTGAAGCGCGCCGGGGGCCCTATGGCTACACCTTC. Translating gives CASSEARRGPYGYTF.

This clonotype appeared many times. This rearrangement joins TRBV5-1 to TRBJ1-1; D is possibly TRBD1 (5 bases). The CDR3 sequence is 14 residues long. The V end lost 4 bases, the J end lost 3 bases, and 13 bases lay between the germline ends. Germline CDR1 SGHRS, CDR2 YFSETQ. CDR3 DNA sequence: TGCGCCAGCAGCCCTAGGGGAGGGTACACTGAAGCTTTCTTT. Amino acids: CASSPRGGYTEAFF. The full variable domain, its missing parts supplied by reference TRBV5-1 and TRBJ1-1, is KAGVTQTPRYLIKTRGQQVTLSCSPISGHRSVSWYQQTPGQGLQFLFEYFSETQRNKGNFPGRFSGRQFSNSRSEMNVSTLELGDSALYLCASSPRGGYTEAFFGQGTRLTVV.

This clonotype has only a few counts. The gene calls are TRBV6-2 or TRBV6-3 and TRBJ2-7, with D unclear. The CDR3 totals 13 residues. Trimming left V 6 bases short and J 2 bases short, with 11 bases between. Germline CDR1 and CDR2: MNHEY and SVGEGT. The CDR3 is CASSAEWTYEQYF. The CDR3 nucleotides read TGTGCCAGCAGCGCAGAATGGACCTACGAGCAGTACTTC.

This chain uses TRBV6-2 or TRBV6-3 with TRBJ1-1, with 7 bases aligning to TRBD1. Germline CDR1 MNHEY, CDR2 SVGEGT. V gave up 10 bases and J gave up 7 bases; unmatched junction bases: 3. The CDR3 covers 10 residues. Written as DNA, the CDR3 is TGTGCCACCAGACAGGGTGAAGCTTTCTTT. It yields the protein CATRQGEAFF.

V is TRBV24-1 and J is TRBJ2-7, with TRBD1 matching 8 bases. With V trimmed by 4 bases and J by 12 bases, 7 bases remained unmatched. The CDR3 covers 12 residues. Germline assignment: CDR1 KGHDR and CDR2 SFDVKD. This CDR3 is CATSDPRDRRYF. CDR3 sequence (DNA): TGTGCCACCAGTGACCCTCGGGACAGGCGGTACTTC.

This clonotype has a handful of counts. This chain uses TRBV3-1 with TRBJ1-6; D remains ambiguous. The CDR3 extends over 19 amino acids. V gave up 3 bases and J gave up 6 bases, with 24 bases separating them. Germline values: CDR1 LGHDT, CDR2 YNNKEL (reference sequence). The CDR3 loop reads CASSQLVVSSSSGNSPLHF. Here the CDR3 DNA reads TGTGCCAGCAGCCAGTTAGTAGTTTCCAGTTCGAGTGGTAATTCACCCCTCCACTTT.

The rearrangement joins TRBV7-7 to TRBJ2-1; 7 bases line up with TRBD2. Per the germline V gene, CDR1 is SSHAT and CDR2 is FNYEAQ (reference sequence). The CDR3 runs 13 residues. J was trimmed by 8 bases and V by 6 bases; bases with no gene match: 7. CDR3 nucleotide sequence: TGTGCCAGCAGTCGGACTAGTTGGCATGAGCAGTTCTTC. This gives the protein CASSRTSWHEQFF.

The chain recombines TRBV7-9 with TRBJ1-5; 7 nucleotides line up with TRBD1. This CDR3 has 14 residues. CDR1 and CDR2 (germline): SEHNR, FQNEAQ (reference sequence). V trimming: 4 bases; J trimming: 5 bases; junction bases outside the gene matches: 5. The DNA of the CDR3 is TGTGCCAGCAGCTCAATAGACAGGGATCAGCCCCAGCATTTT. Translation gives CASSSIDRDQPQHF.